These T cell receptor beta chains were read from a single sample in a study of OX40 agonist ivuxolimab in advanced cancers. The table came from immunoSEQ multiplex PCR; TCRdb's copy has only in-frame clones and leaves some out. This sample yields 12,000 or so clones, of which about 81% are seen a single time; more than 13% belongs to the top ten. The material was CD4+ or CD8+ T cells sorted from blood, obtained in a trial of the OX40 agonist ivuxolimab. Receptors were obtained from an adult with an advanced solid tumor such as melanoma, head and neck, liver or kidney cancer. Each CDR3 is given with its conserved first and last residue. A D gene is named only where the DNA matches it firmly. Not every row has a clone size; where given, it reads once, few, many or a size class.

d_call	v_call	clone_size	j_call	cdr3_nt	cdr3_aa
NA	TRBV7-8	NA	TRBJ2-5	TGTGCCAGCAGCTTAGAGGTCGCAGGGGAGACCCAGTACTTC	CASSLEVAGETQYF
NA	TRBV21-1	NA	TRBJ2-1	TGTGCCAGCAGCAAAGGGGAACCGGGACTAGCGGGAGATGAGCAGTTCTTC	CASSKGEPGLAGDEQFF
NA	TRBV7-3	medium-sized	TRBJ1-1	TGTGCCAGCAGCTTACATCAGGGCAACACTGAAGCTTTCTTT	CASSLHQGNTEAFF
TRBD2	TRBV2	NA	TRBJ2-2	TGTGCCAGCAGGACTAGCGGGAAGAGGGTCACCGGGGAGCTGTTTTTT	CASRTSGKRVTGELFF
NA	TRBV28	NA	TRBJ2-7	TGTGCCAGCAGTCCCGGACTCAGCTACGAGCAGTACTTC	CASSPGLSYEQYF
TRBD1	TRBV9	NA	TRBJ2-5	TGTGCCAGCAGCGAGGCCTCCACAGGGGATGGGGAGACCCAGTACTTC	CASSEASTGDGETQYF
TRBD2	TRBV6-5	once	TRBJ2-1	TGTGCCAGCAGTGTCCTAGCGGGAGGTTACAATGAGCAGTTCTTC	CASSVLAGGYNEQFF
TRBD1	TRBV28	NA	TRBJ2-7	TGTGCCAGCAGTTTCAGGGGGCCCGCCGAGCAGTACTTC	CASSFRGPAEQYF
NA	TRBV6-1	NA	TRBJ2-3	TGTGCCAGCAGCGCTCTAGCTAGTGGCGCAGATACGCAGTATTTT	CASSALASGADTQYF
NA	TRBV5-1	NA	TRBJ2-7	TGCGCCAGCAGCCCGGCGGCCCACGAGCAGTACTTC	CASSPAAHEQYF
TRBD1	TRBV9	NA	TRBJ2-1	TGTGCCAGCAGCGTAGCTGCAGGGGGCCATGAGCAGTTCTTC	CASSVAAGGHEQFF
TRBD1	TRBV19	NA	TRBJ1-1	TGTGCCAGTAGCCTCGGGACAGGGCCCATGAACACTGAAGCTTTCTTT	CASSLGTGPMNTEAFF
TRBD2	TRBV9	NA	TRBJ2-2	TGTGCCAGCAGCGTAGAATGGGGGGGAACCGGGGAGCTGTTTTTT	CASSVEWGGTGELFF
TRBD1	TRBV29-1	NA	TRBJ1-2	TGCAGCGACCGGACAGGGTTTGGCTACACCTTC	CSDRTGFGYTF
NA	TRBV7-1	NA	TRBJ1-4	TGTGCCAGCAGCCGAACTAACAGGGAATTGCGGGGGCGGATCGAAAAACTGTTTTTT	CASSRTNRELRGRIEKLFF
NA	TRBV9	NA	TRBJ1-1	TGTGCCAGCAGCGCAGGTTCGAAATCAAACACTGAAGCTTTCTTT	CASSAGSKSNTEAFF
NA	TRBV4-2	NA	TRBJ2-1	TGTGCCAGCAGCCACCTAACGACTGGCTCCTACAATGAGCAGTTCTTC	CASSHLTTGSYNEQFF
NA	TRBV6-4	few	TRBJ2-6	TGTGCCAGCAGCGCCGACGGCTCTGGGGCCAACGTCCTGACTTTC	CASSADGSGANVLTF
NA	TRBV19	large	TRBJ1-5	TGTGCCAGTAGTATGGGACGCCTTAGGGGGGGTCAGCCCCAGCATTTT	CASSMGRLRGGQPQHF
NA	TRBV16	few	TRBJ1-2	TGTGCCAGCAGCCAATCTCCGGGCGGCTACACCTTC	CASSQSPGGYTF
TRBD2	TRBV9	once	TRBJ2-5	TGTGCCAGCAGCGTAGAAGCCGAGCCGACGCGGGAGCAGTACTTC	CASSVEAEPTREQYF
NA	TRBV6-6	NA	TRBJ1-4	TGTGCCAGCAGTTACGTCGGCGAAAAACTGTTTTTT	CASSYVGEKLFF
TRBD2	TRBV27	NA	TRBJ2-5	TGTGCCAGCAGTTATTTGACTAGCGGGGGGGAGGAGACTCAGTACTTC	CASSYLTSGGEETQYF
NA	TRBV27	NA	TRBJ1-2	TGTGCCAGCAGTCCCCTTGCGGGCAGCTATGGCTACACCTTC	CASSPLAGSYGYTF
NA	TRBV29-1	NA	TRBJ1-2	TGCAGCGTCGGCGAAAGCGGCACTGGCTACACCTTC	CSVGESGTGYTF
NA	TRBV9	NA	TRBJ2-5	TGTGCCAGCAGCGATCGAGTGTACCAAGAGACCCAGTACTTC	CASSDRVYQETQYF
NA	TRBV14	NA	TRBJ2-2	TGTGCCAGCAGCCCCAATGGCAGATACACCGGGGAGCTGTTTTTT	CASSPNGRYTGELFF
TRBD1	TRBV28	NA	TRBJ1-2	TGTGCCAGCAGCTTGACAGGGGCCTCTAACTATGGCTACACCTTC	CASSLTGASNYGYTF
TRBD1	TRBV9	NA	TRBJ2-1	TGTGCCAGCAGCGGACAGGGCTATGAGCAGTTCTTC	CASSGQGYEQFF
NA	TRBV4-3	NA	TRBJ2-3	TGCGCCAGCAGCCAAGACCGGGTCAGCACAGATACGCAGTATTTT	CASSQDRVSTDTQYF
NA	TRBV7-7	NA	TRBJ2-5	TGTGCTAGCAGCTTATCCGGGGCTGAGACCCAGTACTTC	CASSLSGAETQYF
TRBD2	TRBV4-1	once	TRBJ2-7	TGCGCCAGCAGCCAAGGCCTAGTAGCGGGTTTCGAGCAGTACTTC	CASSQGLVAGFEQYF
NA	TRBV7-8	NA	TRBJ1-3	TGTGCCAGCAGCTTATCAAGGGATGGGCCAATTGGAAACACCATATATTTT	CASSLSRDGPIGNTIYF
NA	TRBV7-9	NA	TRBJ2-7	TGTGCCAGCAGACGAGACCGGAGCTACGAGCAGTACTTC	CASRRDRSYEQYF
NA	TRBV7-9	NA	TRBJ2-2	TGTGCCAGCAGCCCCCCCCGAGGCCGGAACACCGGGGAGCTGTTTTTT	CASSPPRGRNTGELFF
NA	TRBV7-8	few	TRBJ1-5	TGTGCCAGCGTGGGGGCCGGAGAGCAGCCCCAGCATTTT	CASVGAGEQPQHF
NA	TRBV6-6	once	TRBJ2-7	TGTGCCAGCAGTCCCCGGGACAAGAGCTACGAGCAGTACTTC	CASSPRDKSYEQYF
NA	TRBV6-1	NA	TRBJ2-7	TGTGCCAGCAGTACGGACAGTCCCTACGAGCAGTACTTC	CASSTDSPYEQYF
NA	TRBV27	NA	TRBJ1-5	TGTGCCAGCAGTATAATAGGGGGGACTCAGCCCCAGCATTTT	CASSIIGGTQPQHF
TRBD2	TRBV30	NA	TRBJ2-1	TGTGCCTGGAGTCCGGGACTAGCGGGAGGGCCACACAATGAGCAGTTCTTC	CAWSPGLAGGPHNEQFF
TRBD2	TRBV13	NA	TRBJ2-1	TGTGCCAGCAGCCCCCCACTAGCGGGGAGCTCCTACAATGAGCAGTTCTTC	CASSPPLAGSSYNEQFF
NA	TRBV2	NA	TRBJ2-3	TGTGCCAGCAGTCGACTAGGAGGGGATACGCAGTATTTT	CASSRLGGDTQYF
TRBD2	TRBV11-2	NA	TRBJ2-3	TGTGCCAGCAGATCCGGGACTAGCGGGATTAGCACAGATACGCAGTATTTT	CASRSGTSGISTDTQYF